This TCR beta chain stems from a study of cytomegalovirus exposure and HLA in healthy donors. Study-level points and caveats: Later genetic work tied a missense DCLRE1C variant to beta-chain V and J trimming. It has been reported that TCR beta sequences accurately predicted the HLA-A and HLA-B alleles of most subjects. Later analysis reportedly placed an Asian-associated ancestry cluster below the roughly 690-donor mean in N-insertions. Later work showed greater clonal expansion in HLA-associated TCR beta chains than in equally common others.

Comments on this clone: Its antigen is still unknown.

The PCR had 60 Vbeta and 13 Jbeta primers. Profiled with immunoSEQ multiplex PCR; TCRdb holds only in-frame clones, not every one. The sample lists some 190,000 clones; approximately 87% were seen once. Sequencing was performed on PBMCs. The clonotype originates from a man aged 25 to 40 in good health and CMV-seronegative.

CDR3: CATSGRTSGIADTQYF. The CDR3 DNA reads TGTGCCACCAGCGGAAGGACTAGCGGGATCGCAGATACGCAGTATTTT. V gene TRBV15 combines with J gene TRBJ2-3, with 12 bases aligning to TRBD2. V trimming: 5 bases; J trimming: 4 bases; junction bases outside the gene matches: 7. Germline CDR1 is LNHNV and CDR2 is YYDKDF (reference sequence). The CDR3 runs 16 residues.